This T cell receptor beta chain was profiled in a study of blood T cell repertoires in COVID-19. On the study more broadly: Sources were T cells, B-cell-depleted T cells, or PBMCs; the material itself was cDNA or gDNA.

Germline assignment: CDR1 MNHNY and CDR2 SVGAGI (reference sequence). The CDR3 sequence is 15 residues long. The trim removed 7 bases at V and 3 bases at J, leaving 7 bases unmatched. Produced via immunoSEQ multiplex PCR; TCRdb's table is partial and in-frame only. This table holds about 150,000 clones, approximately 80% found once. The sample comprised peripheral blood. The receptor was isolated from a woman aged 60-75 years with COVID-19, enrolled during active disease. The V gene is TRBV6-6, the J gene TRBJ2-2; 8 positions match TRBD1. The CDR3 coding sequence is TGTGCCAGCACTCTCTCAGGGGGCTACACCGGGGAGCTGTTTTTT. Translated, it gives CASTLSGGYTGELFF.